Listed below are T cell receptor beta chains from one sample, sequenced in a study of blood T cell repertoires in COVID-19. Assay used: immunoSEQ multiplex PCR; TCRdb lists only in-frame clones, some missing. The repertoire holds around 180,000 clones, with 74% as singletons. The source material was peripheral blood. These receptors were collected from a woman older than 75 with acute or convalescent COVID-19. Each CDR3 is given with its conserved first and last residue. Fields, in order: V gene, D gene, J gene, CDR3 protein. D genes are given only for firm matches.

v_gene: TRBV5-4; d_gene: -; j_gene: TRBJ2-7; CDR3aa: CASSLDFSGSSYEQYF
v_gene: TRBV11-2; d_gene: TRBD1; j_gene: TRBJ2-5; CDR3aa: CASSQGTGTGRRSQYF
v_gene: TRBV5-1; d_gene: TRBD2; j_gene: TRBJ2-3; CDR3aa: CASSSGGLAGVSSTDTQYF
v_gene: TRBV28; d_gene: -; j_gene: TRBJ1-6; CDR3aa: CAINSYNSPLHF
v_gene: TRBV5-1; d_gene: TRBD1; j_gene: TRBJ2-1; CDR3aa: CASSLRTGVYNEQFF
v_gene: TRBV2; d_gene: -; j_gene: TRBJ1-6; CDR3aa: CASSPPPDSPLHF
v_gene: TRBV6-2/TRBV6-3; d_gene: TRBD1; j_gene: TRBJ1-6; CDR3aa: CASSPHTGENSPLHF
v_gene: TRBV13; d_gene: -; j_gene: TRBJ1-1; CDR3aa: CASSLTANTEAFF
v_gene: TRBV19; d_gene: -; j_gene: TRBJ1-2; CDR3aa: CASNREEGGAYGYTF
v_gene: TRBV2; d_gene: TRBD1; j_gene: TRBJ2-2; CDR3aa: CASSRDGTDNTGELFF
v_gene: TRBV27; d_gene: -; j_gene: TRBJ1-6; CDR3aa: CASSPPESSGISPLHF
v_gene: TRBV5-1; d_gene: -; j_gene: TRBJ2-5; CDR3aa: CASSLGQSFQETQYF
v_gene: TRBV7-9; d_gene: -; j_gene: TRBJ1-4; CDR3aa: CASSLRGADEKLFF
v_gene: TRBV19; d_gene: -; j_gene: TRBJ2-3; CDR3aa: CASSETGGRTDTQYF
v_gene: TRBV5-1; d_gene: -; j_gene: TRBJ1-1; CDR3aa: CASSPDGANTEAFF
v_gene: TRBV5-3; d_gene: -; j_gene: TRBJ2-7; CDR3aa: CARQFSPQTYEQYF
v_gene: TRBV5-1; d_gene: TRBD1; j_gene: TRBJ2-5; CDR3aa: CASSTGTGETQYF
v_gene: TRBV19; d_gene: -; j_gene: TRBJ1-5; CDR3aa: CASSIVIDQPQHF
v_gene: TRBV28; d_gene: -; j_gene: TRBJ2-7; CDR3aa: CASSRGGDLLHEQYF
v_gene: TRBV7-2; d_gene: -; j_gene: TRBJ2-2; CDR3aa: CASSFTGGETGELFF
v_gene: TRBV2; d_gene: -; j_gene: TRBJ1-5; CDR3aa: CASSSGSNQPQHF
v_gene: TRBV5-6; d_gene: -; j_gene: TRBJ2-3; CDR3aa: CASSLGLASYTDTQYF
v_gene: TRBV5-1; d_gene: -; j_gene: TRBJ1-6; CDR3aa: CASSYGQMGLYNSPLHF
v_gene: TRBV29-1; d_gene: -; j_gene: TRBJ2-2; CDR3aa: CSATRGSLDTGELFF
v_gene: TRBV10-1; d_gene: TRBD2; j_gene: TRBJ2-3; CDR3aa: CASSESLGLAGDTQYF
v_gene: TRBV7-9; d_gene: TRBD1; j_gene: TRBJ2-7; CDR3aa: CASSSGTGGYEQYF
v_gene: TRBV3-1/TRBV3-2; d_gene: TRBD2; j_gene: TRBJ2-1; CDR3aa: CASRNFGGSSYNEQFF
v_gene: TRBV19; d_gene: -; j_gene: TRBJ1-1; CDR3aa: CASSPAWTPNTEAFF
v_gene: TRBV7-9; d_gene: -; j_gene: TRBJ1-4; CDR3aa: CAGSPGTFNEKLFF
v_gene: TRBV2; d_gene: -; j_gene: TRBJ1-1; CDR3aa: CASTLGEGNTEAFF
v_gene: TRBV12-5; d_gene: TRBD1; j_gene: TRBJ2-7; CDR3aa: CASALGGQGTYEQYF
v_gene: TRBV27; d_gene: -; j_gene: TRBJ1-5; CDR3aa: CASKTGQTTGQPQHF
v_gene: TRBV21-1; d_gene: -; j_gene: TRBJ2-7; CDR3aa: CASGKREGEQYF
v_gene: TRBV3-1/TRBV3-2; d_gene: -; j_gene: TRBJ1-2; CDR3aa: CASSQSGYGYTF
v_gene: TRBV5-1; d_gene: TRBD2; j_gene: TRBJ2-3; CDR3aa: CASSFGLAGGMADTQYF
v_gene: TRBV28; d_gene: -; j_gene: TRBJ2-1; CDR3aa: CASSSIRTSYNEQFF
v_gene: TRBV24-1; d_gene: -; j_gene: TRBJ2-5; CDR3aa: CATSDNPGARDNQETQYF
v_gene: TRBV10-3; d_gene: TRBD1; j_gene: TRBJ1-1; CDR3aa: CAIRGQGAFTEAFF
v_gene: TRBV3-1/TRBV3-2; d_gene: -; j_gene: TRBJ2-2; CDR3aa: CASSRQGSTGELFF
v_gene: TRBV6-5; d_gene: TRBD2; j_gene: TRBJ2-1; CDR3aa: CASSYESSGSYEQFF
v_gene: TRBV9; d_gene: -; j_gene: TRBJ1-2; CDR3aa: CASSRGQMNYGYTF
v_gene: TRBV1; d_gene: -; j_gene: TRBJ1-2; CDR3aa: CTSSQDYYPTGIYGYTF
v_gene: TRBV9; d_gene: TRBD1; j_gene: TRBJ1-6; CDR3aa: CASSRDRARSPLHF
v_gene: TRBV27; d_gene: -; j_gene: TRBJ2-7; CDR3aa: CASSKKTQGYEQYF
v_gene: TRBV19; d_gene: TRBD1; j_gene: TRBJ1-5; CDR3aa: CASSQGLRGNWGNQPQHF
v_gene: TRBV10-3; d_gene: -; j_gene: TRBJ2-7; CDR3aa: CASNQGYEQYF
v_gene: TRBV5-1; d_gene: TRBD1; j_gene: TRBJ2-7; CDR3aa: CASSSAGGGEQYF
v_gene: TRBV19; d_gene: TRBD1; j_gene: TRBJ1-1; CDR3aa: CASSWQGATEAFF
v_gene: TRBV2; d_gene: -; j_gene: TRBJ2-7; CDR3aa: CAGEGEYEQYF
v_gene: TRBV9; d_gene: TRBD2; j_gene: TRBJ2-5; CDR3aa: CASSVGASGSPETQYF
v_gene: TRBV24-1; d_gene: -; j_gene: TRBJ1-6; CDR3aa: CATSDRNSPLHF
v_gene: TRBV6-2/TRBV6-3; d_gene: TRBD1; j_gene: TRBJ2-3; CDR3aa: CASSSGQGEMDTQYF
v_gene: TRBV6-5; d_gene: TRBD1; j_gene: TRBJ1-2; CDR3aa: CASRGQAFYGYTF
v_gene: TRBV6-5; d_gene: -; j_gene: TRBJ1-1; CDR3aa: CASSRVQGGITEAFF